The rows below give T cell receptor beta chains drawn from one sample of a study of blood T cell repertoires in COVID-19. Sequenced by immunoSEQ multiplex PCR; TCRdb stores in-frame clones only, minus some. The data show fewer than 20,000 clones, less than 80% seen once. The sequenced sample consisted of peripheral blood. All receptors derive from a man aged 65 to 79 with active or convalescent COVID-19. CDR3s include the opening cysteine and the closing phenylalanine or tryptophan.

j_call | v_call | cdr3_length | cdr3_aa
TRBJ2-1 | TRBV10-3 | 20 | CAISEPGLAGDLSSYNEQFF
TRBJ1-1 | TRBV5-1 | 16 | CASSTGSSTMNTEAFF
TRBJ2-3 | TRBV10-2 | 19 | CASSESWVSGGRNTDTQYF
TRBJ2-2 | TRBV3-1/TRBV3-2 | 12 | CASKAGPGELFF
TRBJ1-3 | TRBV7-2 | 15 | CASSSLTGGGNTIYF
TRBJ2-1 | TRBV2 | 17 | CASSDEGSGGAGNEQFF
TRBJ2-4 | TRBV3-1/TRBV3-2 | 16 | CASSQLAGGPKNIQYF
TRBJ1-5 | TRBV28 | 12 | CASRRGSQPQHF
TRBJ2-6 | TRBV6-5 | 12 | CATSPGANVLTF
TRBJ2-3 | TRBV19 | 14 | CASRGQGVVDTQYF
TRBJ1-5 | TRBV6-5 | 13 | CASSMDRVQPQHF
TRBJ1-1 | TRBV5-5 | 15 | CASSGGSGTGTEAFF
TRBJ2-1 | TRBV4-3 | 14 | CASSHAPPGNEQFF
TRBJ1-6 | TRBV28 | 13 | CANQQGGGTPLHF
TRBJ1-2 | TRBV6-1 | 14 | CASSDAPRDFRYTF
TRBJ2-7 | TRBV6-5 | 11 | CASSSIYEQYF
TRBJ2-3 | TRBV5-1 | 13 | CASSWRDTDTQYF
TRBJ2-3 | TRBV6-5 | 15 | CASSPKGGMEDTQYF
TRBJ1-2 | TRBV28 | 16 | CASRLTGTGGMGGYTF
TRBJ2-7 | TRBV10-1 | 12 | CASSESGAEQYF
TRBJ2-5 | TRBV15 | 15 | CATSRGSGSSETQYF
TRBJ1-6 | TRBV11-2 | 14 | CASSATDRDSPLHF
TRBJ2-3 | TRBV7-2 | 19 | CASSSPRGSGGARTDTQYF
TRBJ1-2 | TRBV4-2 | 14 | CASSQEQALGGYTF
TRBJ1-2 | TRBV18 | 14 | CASSPAGAGYGYTF
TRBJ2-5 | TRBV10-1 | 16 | CASSAGTSGGIETQYF
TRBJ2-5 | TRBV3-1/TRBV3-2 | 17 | CASSPGLAGGHGETQYF
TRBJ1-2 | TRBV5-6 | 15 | CASSLTGEVGYGYTF
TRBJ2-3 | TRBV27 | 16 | CASSLAAGGDTDTQYF
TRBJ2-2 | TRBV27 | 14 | CASSFGASTGELFF
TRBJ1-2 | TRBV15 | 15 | CATSRDIDRTAGYTF
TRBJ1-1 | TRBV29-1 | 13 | CSVTGHLNTEAFF
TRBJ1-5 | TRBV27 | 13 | CASSDRRNQPQHF
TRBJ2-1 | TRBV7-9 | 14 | CASSPTSGGYEQFF
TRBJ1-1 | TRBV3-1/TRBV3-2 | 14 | CASSPSEINTEAFF
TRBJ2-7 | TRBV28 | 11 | CASTGDYEQYF
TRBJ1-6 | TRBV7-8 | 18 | CASSLLVLSSAINSPLHF
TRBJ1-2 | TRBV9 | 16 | CASSPAGGTGLYGYTF
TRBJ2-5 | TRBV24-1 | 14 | CATSPGGNQETQYF
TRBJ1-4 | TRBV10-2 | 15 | CASSDSVAGEEKLFF
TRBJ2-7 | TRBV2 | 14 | CASIAGVQPYEQYF
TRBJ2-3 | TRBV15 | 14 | CATSRDWPGDTQYF
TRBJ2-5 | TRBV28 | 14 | CASSFPTLRGTQYF
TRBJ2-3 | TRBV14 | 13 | CASSQQAGDTQYF
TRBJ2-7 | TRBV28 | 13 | CASSLAGPYEQYF
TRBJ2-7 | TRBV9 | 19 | CASSVLGASGGPEGYEQYF
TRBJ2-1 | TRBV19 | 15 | CASSIVGQIYNEQFF
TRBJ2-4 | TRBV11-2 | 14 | CASSPGPIKNIQYF
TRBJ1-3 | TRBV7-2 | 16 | CASSLTPTRVRNTIYF